These T cell receptor beta chains were read from a single sample in a study of beta chain features in type 1 diabetes. The table came from immunoSEQ multiplex PCR; TCRdb's copy has only in-frame clones and leaves some out. The sample has hundreds of thousands of clones; around 30% are singletons. The sample taken for sequencing was naive CD4+ T cells from blood. The origin of the receptors is a man younger than 35 in good health. Each CDR3 is given with its conserved first and last residue. A D gene is named only where the DNA matches it firmly. Size is stated for part of the rows, as once, few or many counts, or as a class when the clone is expanded.

>-|-|TRBV5-6|TRBJ1-2
TGTGCCAGCAGCCCCTCTCTATTTGCTGGCTACACCTTC
CASSPSLFAGYTF
>-|-|TRBV5-4|TRBJ2-5
TGTGCCAGCAGCTCGGGACTGAGGGAGACCCAGTACTTC
CASSSGLRETQYF
>TRBD1|-|TRBV29-1|TRBJ2-1
TGCAGCGTTGGTTCAGGGGGTTCCTACAATGAGCAGTTCTTC
CSVGSGGSYNEQFF
>-|-|TRBV7-9|TRBJ1-2
TGTGCCAGCAGCGCCGGGTCCCACTATGGCTACACCTTC
CASSAGSHYGYTF
>-|few|TRBV5-4|TRBJ2-1
TGTGCCAGCAGCTTGGAGGCGGGACAACCCTACAATGAGCAGTTCTTC
CASSLEAGQPYNEQFF
>TRBD1|few|TRBV6-6|TRBJ2-4
TGTGCCAGCCGCCGGACAGGAGTAAACATTCAGTACTTC
CASRRTGVNIQYF
>-|few|TRBV7-2|TRBJ1-4
TGTGCCAGCAGCTTAATGACAGGAGGAACTAATGAAAAACTGTTTTTT
CASSLMTGGTNEKLFF
>TRBD2|-|TRBV7-6|TRBJ2-6
TGTGCCAGCAGCGAAGGCGGGAGGACTCTCTCTGGGGCCAACGTCCTGACTTTC
CASSEGGRTLSGANVLTF
>TRBD2|few|TRBV9|TRBJ2-5
TGTGCCAGCAACCGGCAGGGAGGGCAAGAGACCCAGTACTTC
CASNRQGGQETQYF
>-|-|TRBV29-1|TRBJ2-5
TGCAGCGTCGAAGGGGGGGAGACCCAGTACTTC
CSVEGGETQYF
>TRBD1|-|TRBV11-2|TRBJ1-1
TGTGCCAGCAGATCCAATGCCGGGACAGCACAAAGTGCTTTCTTT
CASRSNAGTAQSAFF
>TRBD2|-|TRBV6-1|TRBJ2-3
TGTGCCAGCAGGCGGACTAGCCTGCCAGATACGCAGTATTTT
CASRRTSLPDTQYF
>TRBD1|-|TRBV19|TRBJ2-7
TGTGCCAGTAGTATCACGACAGGGATCAACGAGCAGTACTTC
CASSITTGINEQYF
>-|-|TRBV10-3|TRBJ1-4
TGTGCCATCAGTGAGTCCGGGGCATATAATGAAAAACTGTTTTTT
CAISESGAYNEKLFF
>-|-|TRBV10-3|TRBJ2-1
TGTGCCATCAGTGAGGAGGGCTTATACAATGAGCAGTTCTTC
CAISEEGLYNEQFF
>-|few|TRBV30|TRBJ1-2
TGTGCCTGGAGTAGGCTTACTTATGGCTACACCTTC
CAWSRLTYGYTF
>-|-|TRBV2|TRBJ2-3
TGTGCCAGCAGATCAGATACGCAGTATTTT
CASRSDTQYF
>-|-|TRBV30|TRBJ1-2
TGTGCCTGGAGTGTACAACAGGCCTATGGCTACACCTTC
CAWSVQQAYGYTF
>TRBD1|-|TRBV4-2|TRBJ1-2
TGTGCCAGCAGCCCCCTGGGGGACAGGGGATATGGCTACACCTTC
CASSPLGDRGYGYTF
>-|few|TRBV30|TRBJ2-1
TGTGCCTGTAAACTAGGGGCCTTGCATGAGCAGTTCTTC
CACKLGALHEQFF
>-|-|TRBV6-1|TRBJ1-1
TGTGCCAGCTTTGACCGGAACACTGAAGCTTTCTTT
CASFDRNTEAFF
>-|few|TRBV9|TRBJ2-7
TGTGCCAGCAGCGTAGAACCTCGGCCCCAGTACTTC
CASSVEPRPQYF
>-|few|TRBV4-3|TRBJ2-5
TGCGCCAGCAGCCAAGGAGGGGAGCGGTGGGAGACCCAGTACTTC
CASSQGGERWETQYF
>TRBD1|few|TRBV9|TRBJ2-7
TGTGCCAGCAGCGTAGAACCAGGCAGGGGGTCCAACGAGCAGTACTTC
CASSVEPGRGSNEQYF
>-|-|TRBV15|TRBJ1-5
TGTGCCACCAGCAAGCCGACCCAGAGGCAGCCCCAGCATTTT
CATSKPTQRQPQHF
>-|-|TRBV5-1|TRBJ2-5
TGCGCCAGCAGCTTGGTCCGGGCGGCTTTGGAGACCCAGTACTTC
CASSLVRAALETQYF
>TRBD2|-|TRBV7-7|TRBJ2-1
TGTGCCAGCAGCCCACTAGCGGGAGTAGGCAATGAGCAGTTCTTC
CASSPLAGVGNEQFF
>TRBD1|few|TRBV7-2|TRBJ2-7
TGTGCCAGCAGCTTAGGGGACAGGGGCTACGAGCAGTACTTC
CASSLGDRGYEQYF
>TRBD1|few|TRBV7-2|TRBJ2-1
TGTGCCAGCAGCTCATCCGGGACAGTGCCCGAGCAGTTCTTC
CASSSSGTVPEQFF